The present T cell receptor (beta chain) was sequenced within a study of blood T cell dynamics during melanoma immunotherapy. Study-wide results and caveats: At W3, later disease-control patients showed bifurcated PBMC repertoire changes, unlike progressors. The study could not tell melanoma-specific clones from general immune activation.

Clones were sequenced by immunoSEQ multiplex PCR, and TCRdb holds only the in-frame ones, with some missing. The sample has 9,500 to 14,000 clones, 70% to 90% seen once. Time point meaning: pre-treatment baseline. On this clone: The target antigen is unknown.

Germline V gives CDR1 SGHNT, CDR2 YYREEE (reference sequence). Between the trimmed V and J ends, which lost 3 bases and 0 bases, there was a span of 12 bases. This CDR3 is 15 amino acids long. Sequenced material: blood, taken from a patient treated with checkpoint blockade. This chain uses TRBV5-4 with TRBJ2-5; TRBD2 might be the D (6 bases). The sequence derives from a human donor with melanoma. The DNA of the CDR3 is TGTGCCAGCAGCTCTTTAGCGGACCACCAAGAGACCCAGTACTTC. It is translated as CASSSLADHQETQYF. The variable domain in full, with the rest retrieved from reference TRBV5-4 and TRBJ2-5, is ETGVTQSPTHLIKTRGQQVTLRCSSQSGHNTVSWYQQALGQGPQFIFQYYREEENGRGNFPPRFSGLQFPNYSSELNVNALELDDSALYLCASSSLADHQETQYFGPGTRLLVL.